This TCR beta chain emerged from a study of glioma-infiltrating T cells after dendritic cell vaccination. Across the study: Patients had newly diagnosed or recurrent glioblastoma and received dendritic cell vaccines.

Time point defined: after dendritic cell vaccination, including at tumor progression/relapse. The ends lost 5 bases at V and 7 bases at J; junction bases unmatched: 3. The germline V gene has CDR1 SGHDN and CDR2 FVKESK. CDR3 size: 15 residues. Sequencing used immunoSEQ multiplex PCR; TCRdb keeps in-frame clones, though not all of them. The top ten clones hold 2.1% of a sample with 90,000 to 95,000 clones, more than 80% of them seen once. The rearrangement joins TRBV14 to TRBJ2-4, with 15 bases matching TRBD2. This material consisted of blood, taken after dendritic cell vaccination. The TCR was taken from a human donor with glioblastoma. CDR3: CASSSGTSGRNIQYF. The CDR3 nucleotides read TGTGCCAGCAGCTCGGGGACTAGCGGGAGGAACATTCAGTACTTC. Supplemented by reference TRBV14 and TRBJ2-4, the full variable domain reads EAGVTQFPSHSVIEKGQTVTLRCDPISGHDNLYWYRRVMGKEIKFLLHFVKESKQDESGMPNNRFLAERTGGTYSTLKVQPAELEDSGVYFCASSSGTSGRNIQYFGAGTRLSVL.